This passage covers 32 T cell receptor beta chains from one sample sequenced in a study of shared clonotypes between healthy human individuals. TCRdb keeps only in-frame clones here, not all; method: immunoSEQ multiplex PCR. The table includes fewer than 550,000 clones, nearly 80% detected once. What was sequenced was PBMCs. The receptors were gathered from a woman between 35 and 50 years old in good health. Some clones in this sample may be carry-over from other donors' samples.

The chain has TRBV5-1 and TRBJ1-3, with D unclear. Germline CDR1 and CDR2: SGHRS and YFSETQ. This CDR3 is built from 15 residues. V was trimmed by 0 bases and J by 4 bases, leaving 11 bases between them. The CDR3 here is CASSLEGLGGNTIYF. In DNA form, the CDR3 reads TGCGCCAGCAGCTTGGAAGGGCTGGGGGGAAACACCATATATTTT.

This chain's CDR3 is CASSSTGGRNEQFF. In DNA, the CDR3 is TGTGCCAGCAGTTCGACAGGGGGCCGAAATGAGCAGTTCTTC. The chain links TRBV7-3 to TRBJ2-1, with 10 bases that match TRBD1. Germline-derived CDR1 and CDR2 are SGHTA and FQGTGA. V lost 6 bases to trimming and J lost 7 bases; unmatched junction nucleotides: 6. The CDR3 contains 14 residues.

This chain links TRBV4-1 with TRBJ1-4, with 7 positions matching TRBD1. The germline V gene has CDR1 MGHRA and CDR2 YSYEKL. This CDR3 is built from 15 residues. V shed 3 bases, J shed 8 bases, and the junction held 9 bases outside the gene matches. The CDR3 DNA sequence: TGCGCCAGCAGCCAGCCCGACAGGGAGGACGAAAAACTGTTTTTT. Protein sequence: CASSQPDREDEKLFF.

The CDR3 region has the DNA TGTGCCAGCAATCAGAAGAGATCCCTAGATGCCTACGAGCAGTACTTC. Translating it yields CASNQKRSLDAYEQYF. The chain employs TRBV27 and TRBJ2-7, with D hard to call. Trimming took 7 bases from V and 2 from J, leaving 21 bases between them. The CDR3 is 16 residues long. CDR1 and CDR2 from the germline V gene are MNHEY and SMNVEV (reference sequence).

The chain combines TRBV19 with TRBJ1-4; 9 bases are a match to TRBD1. Germline lookup yields CDR1 LNHDA and CDR2 SQIVND (reference sequence). The CDR3 runs 14 residues. The J segment lost 8 bases and the V segment lost 6 bases, leaving 7 bases of the junction unmatched. The CDR3 nucleotides read TGTGCCAGTAGCACCGGGACAGGGCGAGAAAAACTGTTTTTT. It specifies CASSTGTGREKLFF.

The rearrangement uses TRBV10-3 and TRBJ2-7; D remains ambiguous. Trimming shortened V by 4 bases and J by 3 bases, and 13 bases separated the two germline ends. This CDR3 is 14 amino acids long. The V gene's germline CDR1 is ENHRY and CDR2 SYGVKD. CDR3 nucleotides: TGTGCCATCAGTGTAGGTTCGGACCTCTACGAGCAGTACTTC. This codes for CAISVGSDLYEQYF.

This chain joins TRBV21-1 and TRBJ1-4; TRBD1 reflects the table's D call only, with no check against the DNA. TRBV21-1 is deemed a pseudogene. This CDR3 contains 16 residues. The CDR3 sequence is CASSKVSGFGYEKLFF. CDR3 bases: TGTGCCAGCAGCAAAGTATCAGGGTTTGGTTACGAAAAACTGTTTTTT.

The chain couples TRBV5-1 to TRBJ2-4, with 7 bases identical to TRBD2. CDR1 and CDR2 from the germline V gene are SGHRS and YFSETQ. This CDR3 spans 14 amino acids. The trim removed 2 bases at V and 1 base at J, leaving 0 bases unmatched. The CDR3 spells CASSFGRAKNIQYF. CDR3 DNA: TGCGCCAGCAGCTTCGGGAGGGCCAAAAACATTCAGTACTTC.

In DNA, the CDR3 is TGTGCCAGCAGTGAGCAGACAGGGGCCTCCTACGAGCAGTACTTC. Its protein product is CASSEQTGASYEQYF. This rearrangement joins TRBV6-1 to TRBJ2-7, with 8 bases matching TRBD1. V gave up 3 bases and J gave up 0 bases; unmatched junction bases: 4. The CDR3 runs to 15 residues. Germline V gene sequence: CDR1 MNHNS, CDR2 SASEGT.

With regard to this clone: This may come from a read error, since a much larger clone is one base off. The gene calls are TRBV4-1 and TRBJ2-5; 7 bases match TRBD1. The CDR3 spans 14 residues. The ends lost 2 bases at V and 5 bases at J; junction bases unmatched: 5. Germline V lookup: CDR1 MGHRA, CDR2 YSYEKL. In DNA, the CDR3 is TGCGCCAGCAGCCAACGGACAGGCTGCGAGACCCAGTACTTC. Protein sequence: CASSQRTGCETQYF.

The chain couples TRBV5-1 to TRBJ2-7; TRBD2 agrees at 9 bases. The CDR3 length is 13 residues. In germline, CDR1 is SGHRS, CDR2 YFSETQ. The V gene end was trimmed by 6 bases and the J gene end by 6 bases; junction bases not matched to a gene: 7. CDR3 protein: CASKDQAGGEQYF. CDR3 DNA: TGCGCCAGCAAGGACCAAGCGGGAGGCGAGCAGTACTTC.

This clone has only one observation. This chain joins TRBV6-5 and TRBJ2-3; D is possibly TRBD2 (6 bases). Germline-derived CDR1 and CDR2 are MNHEY and SVGAGI. The CDR3 sequence is 16 residues long. Trimming removed 0 bases at V and 0 bases at J, with 10 bases between. The CDR3, as DNA: TGTGCCAGCAGTTACTCGCCAGGAGGGAGCACAGATACGCAGTATTTT. This codes for CASSYSPGGSTDTQYF.

The chain recombines TRBV28 with TRBJ1-1, with TRBD1 matching over 9 bases. CDR3 length: 16 residues. J was trimmed by 0 bases and V by 4 bases; bases with no gene match: 6. Germline CDR1 is MDHEN and CDR2 is SYDVKM. The CDR3 DNA reads TGTGCCAGCAGTTCCGGGACAGGGAAGGTGAACACTGAAGCTTTCTTT. It codes for CASSSGTGKVNTEAFF.

The chain uses TRBV27 and TRBJ2-1; 9 nucleotides agree with TRBD2. The CDR3 spans 16 residues. Germline CDR1 and CDR2: MNHEY and SMNVEV (reference sequence). After removal of 5 bases from V and 9 bases from J, the junction contained 14 bases not matched to a gene. DNA for the CDR3: TGTGCCAGCAGTGCCGTTAGCGGGAGTGGCTCGATTGAGCAGTTCTTC. This encodes CASSAVSGSGSIEQFF.

Only one count was recorded for this clone. The rearrangement joins TRBV27 to TRBJ1-4; no clear D. There are 15 residues in the CDR3. The germline V gene encodes CDR1 MNHEY and CDR2 SMNVEV (reference sequence). The germline V and J ends were trimmed by 5 bases and 0 bases, with 10 bases remaining between them. The CDR3 spells CASSPRLATNEKLFF. CDR3 nucleotides: TGTGCCAGCAGTCCGCGGCTCGCAACTAATGAAAAACTGTTTTTT.

This rearrangement joins TRBV5-6 to TRBJ1-2; D is undetermined. CDR3 length: 13 residues. V was pared by 0 bases and J by 8 bases, with 11 bases between. CDR1 SGHDT and CDR2 YYEEEE come from the germline V gene. The CDR3 protein is CASSLVGEGGYTF. CDR3 DNA sequence: TGTGCCAGCAGCTTGGTTGGGGAGGGAGGCTACACCTTC.

In regard to this clone: One end of the junction does not line up with germline, which may come from a read error. This sequence joins TRBV4-3 and TRBJ2-7; possibly TRBD1 for D (5 bases). Germline assignment: CDR1 LGHNA and CDR2 YSLEER. The CDR3 totals 17 residues. The CDR3 DNA reads as TGCGCCAGCAGCCGAGACGGACAAACGCCTGGCTCCTGCGAGCAGTACTTC. Its protein product is CASSRDGQTPGSCEQYF.

The rearrangement joins TRBV5-6 to TRBJ2-5, with D maybe TRBD2 (6 bases). The DNA end lines up better with TRBJ2-7; the J call may be wrong. This CDR3 spans 15 amino acids. Looked up from germline, CDR1 is SGHDT and CDR2 is YYEEEE. The CDR3 is CASSLGTGSSYEQYF. The CDR3 coding sequence is TGTGCCAGCAGCTTGGGGACCGGGAGCTCCTACGAGCAGTACTTC.

This clone was found a few times. The chain links TRBV28 to TRBJ2-3; D is perhaps TRBD2 (6 bases). This CDR3 region has 18 residues. CDR1 and CDR2 from the germline V gene are MDHEN and SYDVKM. V shed 10 bases and J shed 4 bases, with 30 bases lying between them. CDR3 in DNA: TGTGCCACCTCAGGGAAATTTTTCGGGAGTAACCAAGCAGATACGCAGTATTTT. It translates to CATSGKFFGSNQADTQYF.

The chain carries TRBV5-1 and TRBJ1-2; D remains ambiguous. The CDR3 length is 13 residues. V lost 2 bases and J 4 bases, leaving 9 bases between the germline ends. In germline, CDR1 is SGHRS, CDR2 YFSETQ. The CDR3 bases are TGCGCCAGCAGCTTATTCGGGAGCTATGGCTACACCTTC. Its translation: CASSLFGSYGYTF.

The chain links TRBV4-1 to TRBJ2-5; D perhaps matches TRBD1 (5 bases). The germline V and J ends were trimmed by 4 bases and 2 bases, with 14 bases remaining between them. This CDR3 comprises 15 residues. Per the germline V gene, CDR1 is MGHRA and CDR2 is YSYEKL. The DNA for the CDR3 is TGCGCCAGCAGCCTGGGCCCAGGGCCTCAAGAGACCCAGTACTTC. Its translation is CASSLGPGPQETQYF.

The chain joins TRBV18 to TRBJ2-1, with TRBD2 matching 9 bases. After removal of 3 bases from V and 1 base from J, the junction contained 7 bases not matched to a gene. Germline CDR1 and CDR2: KGHSH and LQKENI. The CDR3 sequence is 17 residues long. The CDR3 protein is CASSPLQREASYNEQFF. The CDR3 region has the DNA TGTGCCAGCTCACCGTTGCAGCGGGAGGCGTCCTACAATGAGCAGTTCTTC. Full variable domain (rest looked up from reference TRBV18 and TRBJ2-1): NAGVMQNPRHLVRRRGQEARLRCSPMKGHSHVYWYRQLPEEGLKFMVYLQKENIIDESGMPKERFSAEFPKEGPSILRIQQVVRGDSAAYFCASSPLQREASYNEQFFGPGTRLTVL.

This chain connects TRBV10-3 to TRBJ2-7; no clear D. V was trimmed by 7 bases and J by 2 bases, leaving 15 bases between them. The CDR3 has 14 residues. Germline CDR1 and CDR2: ENHRY and SYGVKD. The CDR3 DNA follows: TGTGCCATCACTTCATCGGACGCCCCCTACGAGCAGTACTTC. Its translation is CAITSSDAPYEQYF.

The chain couples TRBV15 to TRBJ2-1, with unresolved D. Trimming took off 2 bases at V and 5 bases at J, with 13 bases between the two ends. The CDR3 is 15 amino acids. Germline CDR1 is LNHNV and CDR2 is YYDKDF (reference sequence). CDR3 DNA: TGTGCCACCAGCAGATCACCACATAGGGACAATGAGCAGTTCTTC. This gives the protein CATSRSPHRDNEQFF.

The chain recombines TRBV7-9 with TRBJ2-7; the D gene could be TRBD1 or TRBD2 (5 bases each). The CDR3 spans 13 residues. V was shortened by 5 bases and J by 4 bases, with 12 bases between the two germline ends. The germline V gene has CDR1 SEHNR and CDR2 FQNEAQ (reference sequence). CDR3 amino acids: CASSHNWGYEQYF. DNA for the CDR3: TGTGCCAGCAGCCACAACTGGGGGTACGAGCAGTACTTC.

The rearrangement uses TRBV19 and TRBJ2-3; D gene ambiguous. Germline loops: CDR1 LNHDA, CDR2 SQIVND (reference sequence). CDR3 length: 16 amino acids. Deletions cut 3 bases from V and 0 bases from J, with 13 bases between. The CDR3 DNA sequence: TGTGCCAGTAGTATGGTCGCTCACCGAAGCACAGATACGCAGTATTTT. Residues: CASSMVAHRSTDTQYF.

This sequence joins TRBV27 and TRBJ2-3; D is possibly TRBD1 (6 bases). Germline lookup yields CDR1 MNHEY and CDR2 SMNVEV (reference sequence). V lost 5 bases and J lost 3, with 21 bases in between. The CDR3 has 17 residues. The CDR3: CASSPRLGTGRTDTQYF. CDR3 in DNA: TGTGCCAGCAGTCCTCGCCTCGGAACAGGGCGAACAGATACGCAGTATTTT.

This clone was seen a single time. This sequence joins TRBV5-1 and TRBJ2-1; D not resolved. Germline V lookup: CDR1 SGHRS, CDR2 YFSETQ. V lost 1 base and J lost 6, with 17 bases in between. The CDR3 totals 16 residues. The CDR3 DNA reads TGCGCCAGCAGCTTGAAGGCCCGCCCCGAGGTCAATGAGCAGTTCTTC. As protein: CASSLKARPEVNEQFF.

This clone was recorded only once. The genes are TRBV5-4 and TRBJ2-5; maybe TRBD2 (6 bases). CDR3 length: 14 amino acids. Deletions cut 2 bases from V and 2 bases from J, with 10 bases between. Germline CDR1 is SGHNT and CDR2 is YYREEE (reference sequence). As DNA, the CDR3 is TGTGCCAGCAGCTTTGGCCGGGGGCAAGAGACCCAGTACTTC. Translating gives CASSFGRGQETQYF.

The chain has TRBV4-1 and TRBJ2-1; D is possibly TRBD1 (6 bases). In germline, CDR1 is MGHRA, CDR2 YSYEKL. Trimming stripped 0 bases from V and 12 bases from J, with 9 bases between. The CDR3 contains 12 residues. The chain's CDR3 is CASSQDWTAQFF. CDR3 coding DNA: TGCGCCAGCAGCCAAGATTGGACAGCGCAGTTCTTC.

V gene TRBV7-9 combines with J gene TRBJ2-3; TRBD2 might be the D (5 bases). The CDR3 sequence is 13 residues long. V was clipped by 4 bases and J by 7 bases, with 12 bases between them. Germline V lookup: CDR1 SEHNR, CDR2 FQNEAQ (reference sequence). Written as DNA, the CDR3 is TGTGCCAGCAGCTCGACCTCCGGGAATACGCAGTATTTT. Encoded protein: CASSSTSGNTQYF.

The J gene is TRBJ2-7, the V gene TRBV6-5; either TRBD1 or TRBD2 may fit D (5 bases each). Germline CDR1 reads MNHEY; CDR2 reads SVGAGI. The CDR3 loop spans 13 amino acids. Deletions cut 6 bases from V and 7 bases from J, with 16 bases between. The CDR3 DNA follows: TGTGCCAGCAGCCAGGGCGGGCCGGGGGAGCAGTACTTC. Its protein is CASSQGGPGEQYF.